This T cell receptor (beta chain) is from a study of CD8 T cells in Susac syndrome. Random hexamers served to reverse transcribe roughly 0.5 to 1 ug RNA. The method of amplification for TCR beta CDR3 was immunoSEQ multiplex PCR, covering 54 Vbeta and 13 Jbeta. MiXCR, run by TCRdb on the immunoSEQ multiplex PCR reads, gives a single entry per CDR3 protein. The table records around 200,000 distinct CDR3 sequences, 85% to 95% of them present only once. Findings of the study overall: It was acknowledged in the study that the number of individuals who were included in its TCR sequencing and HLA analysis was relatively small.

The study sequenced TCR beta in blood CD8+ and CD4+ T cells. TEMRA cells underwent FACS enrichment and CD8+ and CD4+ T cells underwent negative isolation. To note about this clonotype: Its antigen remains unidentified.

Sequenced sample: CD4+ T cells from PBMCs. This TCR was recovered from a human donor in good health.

CDR3 DNA sequence: TGTGCCAGCAGCCCCGCGAAGGGGAGCAATCAGCCCCAGCATTTT. This encodes CASSPAKGSNQPQHF. The chain carries TRBV27 and TRBJ1-5; maybe TRBD1 (5 bases). V gave up 6 bases and J gave up 1 base, with 13 bases separating them. Germline V gene lookup returns CDR1 MNHEY and CDR2 SMNVEV (reference sequence). CDR3 length: 15 residues.